This passage covers 9 T cell receptor beta chains from one sample sequenced in a study of CD8+ T cells in alopecia areata. Pooled cells of cutaneous lymph node origin were sorted on CD4, CD8alpha, NKG2D, NKG2ACE and other markers. RNA extraction was followed by reverse transcription into cDNA, which acted as the sequencing template. Clones were read by immunoSEQ multiplex PCR, and TCRdb kept only the in-frame ones, dropping some. The sample is made up of 290,000 or so clones, none counted only once. Sequencing input: CD4+ T cells sorted from a lymph node. Receptors originate from a C3H/HeJ mouse with alopecia areata. Mouse MHC haplotype: H2-k.

Concerning this clone itself: Mouse germline and gene names are used. The CDR3 extends 4 residues past the end of the read, so its final part is completed from the germline J gene. This chain connects TRBV31 to TRBJ1-2, with D possibly being TRBD1 (5 bases). CDR1 is GKSSPN, CDR2 SITVG, per germline. This CDR3 is built from 13 residues. The germline V and J ends were trimmed by 0 bases and 1 base, with 6 bases remaining between them. The CDR3 sequence: CAWSLGENSDYTF. CDR3 DNA, as far as it was read: TGTGCCTGGAGTCTAGGGGAAAACTCC. Based on the CDR3 plus reference TRBV31 and TRBJ1-2, the full variable domain is AQTIHQWPVAEIKAVGSPLSLGCTIKGKSSPNLYWYWQATGGTLQQLFYSITVGQVESVVQLNLSASRPKDDQFILSTEKLLLSHSGFYLCAWSLGENSDYTFGSGTRLLVI.

Remarks on this clone: The gene names here belong to mouse. The read ends 3 residues shy of where the CDR3 ends; the end is completed using the germline J gene. The V gene is TRBV1, the J gene TRBJ1-6; possible D gene TRBD1, 6 bases. TRBJ1-6 is an ORF, with its function uncertain. CDR3 length: 16 residues. Trimming removed 3 bases from V and 3 bases from J, with 12 bases in between. Germline V lookup: CDR1 NSQYPW, CDR2 LRSPGD (reference sequence). The CDR3 here is CTCSAGRDNYNSPLYF. Partial CDR3 DNA: TGCACCTGCAGTGCGGGCAGGGACAACTATAATTCGCCC.

This clone was counted between two and nine times. Each gene name is a mouse one. The read comes to an end 4 residues before the CDR3 does, leaving the germline J gene to fill in the end. Distinct nucleotide sequences in the sample also encode this CDR3. The J gene is TRBJ2-5, the V gene TRBV31; maybe TRBD2 (5 bases). CDR1 is GKSSPN and CDR2 is SITVG in the germline V gene. The CDR3 has 13 residues. The CDR3 spells CAWSLGGEDTQYF. The CDR3 DNA, read in part, is TGTGCCTGGAGTCTAGGTGGGGAAGAC.

Only a few counts were recorded for this clone. Here the gene names and germline are mouse. The read gets to within 4 residues of the CDR3 end, and the germline J gene fills in the rest. The chain joins TRBV13-1 to TRBJ2-3; 8 bases agree with TRBD1. The V gene end was trimmed by 3 bases and the J gene end by 2 bases; junction bases not matched to a gene: 8. This CDR3 comprises 16 residues. Germline CDR1 and CDR2: NSHNY and SYGAGN. The covered CDR3 bases are TGTGCCAGCAGTGCCCCCAGGGGGCTGGATGCAGAA. This encodes CASSAPRGLDAE. The whole CDR3 region reads CASSAPRGLDAETLYF.

Notes on this clone: The gene symbols are mouse symbols. The sequenced fragment ends 4 residues before the CDR3 boundary, so the rest is inferred from the germline J gene. This rearrangement joins TRBV13-1 to TRBJ2-1; D is possibly TRBD2 (6 bases). There are 15 residues in the CDR3. From germline, CDR1 is NSHNY and CDR2 SYGAGN. Between the trimmed V and J ends, which lost 0 bases and 4 bases, there was a span of 11 bases. CDR3 sequence: CASSDAYGGYAEQFF. The sequenced part of the CDR3 DNA is TGTGCCAGCAGTGATGCATACGGGGGGTATGCT.

This clone turned up a few times. Gene labels here are mouse ones. The CDR3 end is not reached by the read, which stops 4 residues before it; the germline J gene fills it in. This chain joins TRBV5 and TRBJ2-1; 10 bases match TRBD2. CDR1 LGHNA and CDR2 YNLKQL come from the germline V gene (reference sequence). CDR3 length: 16 amino acids. V shed 4 bases, J shed 1 base, and the junction held 4 bases outside the gene matches. The sequenced part of the CDR3 DNA is TGTGCCAGCAGCCCCATGACTGGGGGGAACTATGCT. This gives the protein CASSPMTGGNYA. The whole CDR3 reads CASSPMTGGNYAEQFF.

Turning to this clone: The gene names given are mouse names. The CDR3 extends 4 residues past the end of the read, so its final part is completed from the germline J gene. The chain has TRBV19 and TRBJ2-5, with 13 bases fitting TRBD2. This CDR3 comprises 15 residues. Germline V gene lookup returns CDR1 FNHDT and CDR2 SITEND (reference sequence). The CDR3 DNA, read in part, is TGTGCCAGCACCCAAGGACTGGGGGGGCGAGAC. This codes for CASTQGLGGRD. The CDR3 reads in full as CASTQGLGGRDTQYF.

About this clone itself: The gene names given are mouse names. The sequenced fragment ends 4 residues before the CDR3 boundary, so the rest is inferred from the germline J gene. The V gene is TRBV13-3, the J gene TRBJ2-1; 8 nucleotides align to TRBD2. Trimming removed 3 bases from V and 1 base from J; junction bases left unmatched: 3. There are 15 residues in the CDR3. CDR1 NNHDY and CDR2 SYVADS come from the germline V gene. CDR3 DNA, as far as it was read: TGTGCCAGCAGTGTGGACTGGGAGAACTATGCT. It translates to CASSVDWENYA. The entire CDR3 protein is CASSVDWENYAEQFF.

This clone showed up just a few times. The germline and genes are mouse ones. Here the CDR3 reads CASGDTGQGARAEQFF. The DNA read from the CDR3 is TGTGCCAGCGGTGACACGGGACAGGGGGCGCGAGCT. The chain joins TRBV13-2 to TRBJ2-1, with 12 bases fitting TRBD1. The missing CDR3 end, 4 residues past where the read stops, is filled in from the germline J gene. Germline CDR1 is NNHNN and CDR2 is SYGAGS (reference sequence). The CDR3 extends over 16 amino acids.